These T cell receptor beta chains were read from a single sample in a study of cytomegalovirus exposure and HLA in healthy donors. This table comes from immunoSEQ multiplex PCR, and its TCRdb copy is limited to in-frame clones, with some not included. The table shows roughly 150,000 clones, with 82% occurring only once. Sequencing used PBMCs. The receptors shown here come from a woman aged 45-65 years in good health and CMV-seropositive. Both conserved end residues are part of each CDR3. A D gene is named only where the DNA matches it firmly. Clone size is not always given. Where it is, it says once, few, many or a class for expanded clones.

clone_size j_call cdr3_length d_call v_call cdr3_aa cdr3_nt
few TRBJ2-1 14 TRBD2 TRBV5-3 CAAGGQGGSNEQFF TGTGCTGCGGGAGGGCAGGGCGGATCAAATGAGCAGTTCTTC
- TRBJ1-5 14 - TRBV5-1 CASRVANSNQPQHF TGCGCCAGCAGAGTAGCGAATAGCAATCAGCCCCAGCATTTT
- TRBJ2-4 16 TRBD1 TRBV5-1 CASSWGTELAKNIQYF TGCGCCAGCAGCTGGGGGACAGAGCTAGCCAAAAACATTCAGTACTTC
once TRBJ1-4 15 - TRBV7-8 CASSKDRELFEKLFF TGTGCCAGCAGCAAGGACAGAGAGCTTTTTGAAAAACTGTTTTTT
- TRBJ1-3 11 - TRBV12-5 CASVLGNTIYF TGTGCTAGTGTCCTGGGAAACACCATATATTTT
- TRBJ1-1 12 - TRBV13 CASSSLGARAFF TGTGCCAGCAGTTCATTGGGGGCGAGAGCTTTCTTT
- TRBJ2-5 15 TRBD2 TRBV30 CAWSVFGGGQETQYF TGTGCCTGGAGTGTATTTGGCGGGGGGCAAGAGACCCAGTACTTC
- TRBJ1-1 13 - TRBV19 CASSLAGNTEAFF TGTGCCAGTAGTCTAGCGGGGAACACTGAAGCTTTCTTT
- TRBJ1-2 15 TRBD1 TRBV7-2 CASSDRNRGLYGYTF TGTGCCAGCAGCGATAGGAACAGGGGATTATATGGCTACACCTTC
once TRBJ2-1 14 - TRBV19 CASRPGFSYNEQFF TGTGCCAGTAGGCCGGGTTTCTCCTACAATGAGCAGTTCTTC
- TRBJ1-2 17 - TRBV21-1 CASSSSDLYMAGYGYTF TGTGCCAGCAGCTCAAGCGACCTGTACATGGCCGGCTATGGCTACACCTTC
- TRBJ2-4 13 - TRBV2 CASLGDSKNIQYF TGTGCCAGCCTCGGGGATTCCAAAAACATTCAGTACTTC
- TRBJ1-2 13 - TRBV19 CASSAARSYGYTF TGTGCCAGCTCGGCGGCTCGCTCCTATGGCTACACTTTC
- TRBJ1-2 15 TRBD1 TRBV9 CASSTTPQGAGGYTF TGTGCCAGCAGCACCACTCCACAGGGGGCGGGGGGCTACACCTTC
- TRBJ1-3 16 - TRBV18 CASSPRADLSGNTIYF TGTGCCAGCTCACCACGGGCAGATCTCTCTGGAAACACCATATATTTT
few TRBJ2-2 18 TRBD2 TRBV2 CASSVTLLAGTNTGELFF TGTGCCAGCAGTGTTACTTTACTAGCGGGGACGAACACCGGGGAGCTGTTTTTT
few TRBJ1-1 14 - TRBV7-8 CASSLLGGDTEAFF TGTGCCAGCAGCTTATTAGGGGGAGATACTGAAGCTTTCTTT
- TRBJ2-7 12 - TRBV5-6 CASSLDSGEQYF TGTGCCAGCAGCTTGGATAGCGGCGAGCAGTACTTC
- TRBJ2-1 16 TRBD1 TRBV30 CAWRASGTAFRYEQFF TGTGCCTGGAGGGCCTCCGGGACAGCGTTTAGGTATGAGCAGTTCTTC
- TRBJ2-3 14 TRBD2 TRBV30 CAWSSAGGTDTQYF TGTGCCTGGAGCTCAGCGGGGGGCACAGATACGCAGTATTTT
once TRBJ1-5 13 - TRBV19 CASSQIRNQPQHF TGTGCCAGTAGTCAGATCCGCAATCAGCCCCAGCATTTT
- TRBJ2-7 13 - TRBV25-1 CASSEVGSYEQYF TGTGCCAGCAGTGAAGTCGGCTCCTACGAGCAGTACTTC
- TRBJ2-4 16 - TRBV6-5 CASSYPIRGARNIQYF TGTGCCAGCAGTTACCCGATACGTGGGGCGCGAAACATTCAGTACTTC
- TRBJ2-3 16 TRBD2 TRBV5-4 CASSLAASGGTDTQYF TGTGCCAGCAGCTTGGCGGCTAGCGGGGGCACAGATACGCAGTATTTT
few TRBJ1-6 13 - TRBV19 CASSTGLNSPLHF TGTGCCAGTAGTACAGGGCTTAATTCACCCCTCCACTTT
- TRBJ1-1 16 - TRBV27 CASSSSAAVMNTEAFF TGTGCCAGCAGTTCCTCCGCAGCGGTCATGAACACTGAAGCTTTCTTT
- TRBJ2-7 12 - TRBV10-3 CAISEQAYEQYF TGTGCCATCAGTGAGCAGGCCTACGAGCAGTACTTC
- TRBJ1-5 15 TRBD1 TRBV5-8 CASSSTGQPNQPQHF TGTGCCAGCAGCTCGACGGGACAGCCTAATCAGCCCCAGCATTTT
- TRBJ2-1 15 - TRBV21-1 CASRRGTLYSGEQFF TGTGCCAGCAGGCGCGGGACCCTTTACTCCGGTGAGCAGTTCTTC
- TRBJ1-5 15 - TRBV30 CAWSIGTGSNQPQHF TGTGCCTGGAGTATAGGAACAGGTAGCAATCAGCCCCAGCATTTT
- TRBJ1-1 14 - TRBV29-1 CSVEREGRDTEAFF TGCAGCGTTGAACGAGAGGGGAGGGACACTGAAGCTTTCTTT
- TRBJ2-3 15 - TRBV5-1 CASSFVGGPTDTQYF TGCGCCAGCAGCTTTGTGGGGGGGCCGACAGATACGCAGTATTTT
- TRBJ1-6 14 TRBD1 TRBV30 CAWGFGQGDSPLHF TGTGCCTGGGGCTTCGGACAGGGGGATTCACCCCTCCACTTT
- TRBJ1-4 16 - TRBV7-9 CASSSGQKVSNEKLFF TGTGCCAGCAGCTCAGGACAGAAGGTATCTAATGAAAAACTGTTTTTT
- TRBJ2-3 15 TRBD1 TRBV7-9 CASSRGTGKTDTQYF TGTGCCAGCAGCCGAGGGACAGGGAAAACAGATACGCAGTATTTT
- TRBJ2-7 15 TRBD1 TRBV9 CASSAGQGLLYEQYF TGTGCCAGCAGCGCGGGACAGGGCCTTCTCTACGAGCAGTACTTC
- TRBJ1-1 14 - TRBV30 CAWSVGGVGTEAFF TGTGCCTGGAGTGTAGGAGGGGTGGGAACTGAAGCTTTCTTT
few TRBJ1-4 15 TRBD1 TRBV19 CASRNDRGGDEKLFF TGTGCCAGTAGAAACGACAGGGGGGGTGATGAAAAACTGTTTTTT
- TRBJ2-5 14 TRBD2 TRBV7-2 CASSLRGGGETQYF TGTGCCAGCAGCTTACGGGGGGGCGGGGAGACCCAGTACTTC
once TRBJ2-3 15 TRBD2 TRBV7-6 CTSSRSGGVTDTQYF TGTACCAGCAGCCGAAGCGGGGGGGTCACAGATACGCAGTATTTT
- TRBJ1-5 16 - TRBV19 CASSVTPAVSNQPQHF TGTGCCAGTAGTGTTACTCCTGCCGTTAGCAATCAGCCCCAGCATTTT
- TRBJ2-1 16 TRBD2 TRBV18 CASSPGTSGGVGEQFF TGTGCCAGCTCACCAGGGACTAGCGGGGGGGTAGGCGAGCAGTTCTTC
- TRBJ1-4 14 - TRBV9 CASSVGQGSEKLFF TGTGCCAGCAGCGTAGGTCAGGGAAGTGAAAAACTGTTTTTT
- TRBJ2-1 15 TRBD2 TRBV7-9 CASSFPGLASGEQFF TGTGCCAGCAGCTTTCCGGGACTAGCGTCGGGTGAGCAGTTCTTC
- TRBJ1-1 11 - TRBV2 CASLVSAEAFF TGTGCCAGCCTGGTCTCGGCTGAAGCTTTCTTT
- TRBJ1-1 17 - TRBV5-6 CASSLVSSGGMNTEAFF TGTGCCAGCAGCTTGGTTAGTTCCGGGGGGATGAACACTGAAGCTTTCTTT
- TRBJ1-2 15 - TRBV2 CASSGLTPDRNGYTF TGTGCCAGCAGTGGTTTGACACCCGATAGGAATGGCTACACCTTC
- TRBJ2-7 15 TRBD1 TRBV2 CASSELGQGIYEQYF TGTGCCAGCAGTGAATTGGGACAGGGTATCTACGAGCAGTACTTC
- TRBJ1-2 19 TRBD1 TRBV2 CASSESRTTGAPFNYGYTF TGTGCCAGCAGCGAGTCCCGCACTACAGGGGCTCCGTTCAATTATGGCTACACCTTC
- TRBJ2-1 13 TRBD1 TRBV19 CASSGDRDNEQFF TGTGCCAGTAGTGGGGACAGGGACAATGAGCAGTTCTTC